The clone carrying this T cell receptor (beta chain) was seen once. This entry comes from a study of blood T cell repertoires in COVID-19. About the research overall: COVID-19 samples, acute and convalescent, were from the United States, Italy and Spain. Sample material is recorded as cDNA or gDNA derived from T cells, B-cell-depleted T cells, or PBMCs.

Germline lookup yields CDR1 SGHTA and CDR2 FQGNSA. The CDR3 has 14 amino acids. Trimming removed 5 bases at V and 7 bases at J, with 18 bases between. The method was immunoSEQ multiplex PCR; TCRdb's version includes in-frame clones alone and lacks a portion of them. The sample includes about 70,000 clones, 75% to 90% of them seen just once. Sequencing was performed on peripheral blood. This receptor was obtained from a man of 80 years or more with acute or convalescent COVID-19. The chain recombines TRBV7-2 with TRBJ2-7; D is uncertain. This CDR3 is CASSRQTYHVEQYF. The CDR3 DNA sequence: TGTGCCAGCAGCCGCCAGACATACCACGTTGAGCAGTACTTC.